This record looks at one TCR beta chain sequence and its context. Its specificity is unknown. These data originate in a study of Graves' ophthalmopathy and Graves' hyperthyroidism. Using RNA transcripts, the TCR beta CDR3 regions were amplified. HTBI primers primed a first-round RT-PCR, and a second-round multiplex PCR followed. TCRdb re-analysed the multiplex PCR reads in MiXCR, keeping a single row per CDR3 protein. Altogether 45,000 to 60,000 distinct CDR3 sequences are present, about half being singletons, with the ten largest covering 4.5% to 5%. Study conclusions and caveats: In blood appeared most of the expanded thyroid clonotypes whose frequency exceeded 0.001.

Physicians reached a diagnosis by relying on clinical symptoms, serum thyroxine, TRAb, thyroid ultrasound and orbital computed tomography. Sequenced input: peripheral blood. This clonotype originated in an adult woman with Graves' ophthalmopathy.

The CDR3 region has the DNA TGTGCCAGCTCGCCGACAGGGGAGCGTCAGCCCCAGCATTTT. It yields the protein CASSPTGERQPQHF. The V call is TRBV18, the J call TRBJ1-5; 8 positions match TRBD1. Trimming cost V 6 bases and J 6 bases; bases outside gene matches: 7. The germline V gene encodes CDR1 KGHSH and CDR2 LQKENI. This CDR3 has 14 amino acids.